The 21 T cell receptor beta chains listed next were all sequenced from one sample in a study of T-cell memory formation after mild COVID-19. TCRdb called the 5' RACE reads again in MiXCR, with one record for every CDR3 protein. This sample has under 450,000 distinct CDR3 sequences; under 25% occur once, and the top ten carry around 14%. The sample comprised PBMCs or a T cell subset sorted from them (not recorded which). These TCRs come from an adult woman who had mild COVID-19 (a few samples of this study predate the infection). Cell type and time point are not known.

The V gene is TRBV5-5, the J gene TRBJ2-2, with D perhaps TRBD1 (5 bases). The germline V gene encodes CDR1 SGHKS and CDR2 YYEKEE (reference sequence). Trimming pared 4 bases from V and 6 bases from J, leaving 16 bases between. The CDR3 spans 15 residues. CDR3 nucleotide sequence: TGTGCCAGCAGCATGTGGACAATTGGGGCCGGGGAGCTGTTTTTT. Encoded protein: CASSMWTIGAGELFF.

The CDR3 DNA sequence: TGTGCCAGCAGCTCCTACTTCAGCGGGACCGGTGGCGGGCAGTTCTTC. Translation: CASSSYFSGTGGGQFF. The chain employs TRBV11-2 and TRBJ2-1; 7 bases agree with TRBD2. Per germline, CDR1 SGHAT and CDR2 FQNNGV. After removal of 4 bases from V and 12 bases from J, the junction contained 18 bases not matched to a gene. CDR3 length: 16 residues.

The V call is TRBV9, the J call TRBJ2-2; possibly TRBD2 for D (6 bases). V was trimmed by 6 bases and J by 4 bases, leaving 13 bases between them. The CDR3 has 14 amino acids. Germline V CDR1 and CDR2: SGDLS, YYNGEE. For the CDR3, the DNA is TGTGCCAGCATCGGGACTGACTCCACCGGGGAGCTGTTTTTT. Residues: CASIGTDSTGELFF.

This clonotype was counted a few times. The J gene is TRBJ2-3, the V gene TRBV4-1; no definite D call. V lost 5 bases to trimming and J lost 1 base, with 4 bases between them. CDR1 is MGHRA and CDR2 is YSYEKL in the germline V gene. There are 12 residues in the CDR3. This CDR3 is CASSTRTDTQYF. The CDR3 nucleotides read TGCGCCAGCAGCACCCGCACAGATACGCAGTATTTT.

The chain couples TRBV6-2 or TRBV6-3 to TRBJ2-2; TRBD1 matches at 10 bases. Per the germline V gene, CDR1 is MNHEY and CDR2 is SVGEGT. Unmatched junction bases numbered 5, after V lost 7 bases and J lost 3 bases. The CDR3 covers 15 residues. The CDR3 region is CASTSGTGDTGELFF. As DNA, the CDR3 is TGTGCCAGCACTTCCGGGACAGGGGACACCGGGGAGCTGTTTTTT.

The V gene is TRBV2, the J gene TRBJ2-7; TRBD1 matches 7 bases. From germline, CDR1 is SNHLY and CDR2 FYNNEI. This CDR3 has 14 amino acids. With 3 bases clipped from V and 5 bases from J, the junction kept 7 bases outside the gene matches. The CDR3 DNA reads TGTGCCAGCAGTGATCGGGACAGACTCGACGAGCAGTACTTC. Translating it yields CASSDRDRLDEQYF.

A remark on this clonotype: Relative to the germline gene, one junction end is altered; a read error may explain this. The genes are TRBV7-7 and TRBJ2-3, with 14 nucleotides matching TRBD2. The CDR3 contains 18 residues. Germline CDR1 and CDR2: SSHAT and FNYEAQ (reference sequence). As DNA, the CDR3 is TGTGCTAGCAGCTTAGAGACTAGCGGGAGGGCCGATACAGATACGCAGTATTTT. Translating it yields CASSLETSGRADTDTQYF. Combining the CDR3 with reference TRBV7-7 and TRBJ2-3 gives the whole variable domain GAGVSQSPRYKVTKRGQDVTLRCDPISSHATLYWYQQALGQGPEFLTYFNYEAQPDKSGLPSDRFSAERPEGSISTLTIQRTEQRDSAMYRCASSLETSGRADTDTQYFGPGTRLTVL.

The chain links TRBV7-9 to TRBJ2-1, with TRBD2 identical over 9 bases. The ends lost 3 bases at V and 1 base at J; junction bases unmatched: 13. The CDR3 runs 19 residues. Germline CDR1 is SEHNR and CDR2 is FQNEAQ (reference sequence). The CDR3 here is CASSFGLAGARQSYNEQFF. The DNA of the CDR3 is TGTGCCAGCAGCTTTGGATTAGCGGGAGCCCGTCAGTCCTACAATGAGCAGTTCTTC.

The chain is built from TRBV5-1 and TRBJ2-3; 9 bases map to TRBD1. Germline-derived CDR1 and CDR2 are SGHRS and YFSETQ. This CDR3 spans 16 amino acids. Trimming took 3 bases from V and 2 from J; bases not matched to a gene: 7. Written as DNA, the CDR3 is TGCGCCAGCAGCTGGAGGGGACAGGGCAACACAGATACGCAGTATTTT. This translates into CASSWRGQGNTDTQYF.

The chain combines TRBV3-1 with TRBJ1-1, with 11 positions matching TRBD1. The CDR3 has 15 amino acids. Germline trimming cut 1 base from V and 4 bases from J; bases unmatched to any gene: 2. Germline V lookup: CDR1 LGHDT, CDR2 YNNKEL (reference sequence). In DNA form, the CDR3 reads TGTGCCAGCAGCCAAGGGACAGGGGGCGGCACTGAAGCTTTCTTT. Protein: CASSQGTGGGTEAFF.

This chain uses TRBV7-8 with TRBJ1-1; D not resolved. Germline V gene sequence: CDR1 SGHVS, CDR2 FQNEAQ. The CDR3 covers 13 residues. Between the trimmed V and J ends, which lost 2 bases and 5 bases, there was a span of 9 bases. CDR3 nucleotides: TGTGCCAGCAGCTTAATTGAGGGAACTGAAGCTTTCTTT. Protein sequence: CASSLIEGTEAFF. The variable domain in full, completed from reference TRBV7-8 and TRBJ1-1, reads GAGVSQSPRYKVAKRGQDVALRCDPISGHVSLFWYQQALGQGPEFLTYFQNEAQLDKSGLPSDRFFAERPEGSVSTLKIQRTQQEDSAVYLCASSLIEGTEAFFGQGTRLTVV.

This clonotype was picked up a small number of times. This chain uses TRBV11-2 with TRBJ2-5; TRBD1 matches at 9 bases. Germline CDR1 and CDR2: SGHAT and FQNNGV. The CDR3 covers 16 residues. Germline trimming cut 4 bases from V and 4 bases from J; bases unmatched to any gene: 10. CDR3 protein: CASSSRGTGTLETQYF. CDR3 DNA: TGTGCCAGCAGCTCCCGAGGGACAGGGACTTTAGAGACCCAGTACTTC.

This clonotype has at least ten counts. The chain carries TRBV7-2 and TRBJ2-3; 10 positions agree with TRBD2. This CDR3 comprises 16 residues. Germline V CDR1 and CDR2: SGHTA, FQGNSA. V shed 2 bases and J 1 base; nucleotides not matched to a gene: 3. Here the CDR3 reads CASSLLAGGGTDTQYF. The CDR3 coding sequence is TGTGCCAGCAGCTTATTAGCGGGAGGAGGCACAGATACGCAGTATTTT.

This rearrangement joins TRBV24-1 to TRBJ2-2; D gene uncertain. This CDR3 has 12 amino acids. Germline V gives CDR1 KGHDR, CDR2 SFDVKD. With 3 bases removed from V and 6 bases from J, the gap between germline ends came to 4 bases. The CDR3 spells CATSDSPGELFF. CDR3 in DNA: TGTGCCACCAGTGATAGCCCCGGGGAGCTGTTTTTT.

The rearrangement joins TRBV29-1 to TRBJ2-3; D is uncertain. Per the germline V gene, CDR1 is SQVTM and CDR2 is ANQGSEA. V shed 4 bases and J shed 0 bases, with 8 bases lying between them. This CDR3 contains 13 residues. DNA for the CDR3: TGCAGCGTTGGCCTGGGCAGCACAGATACGCAGTATTTT. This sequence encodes CSVGLGSTDTQYF.

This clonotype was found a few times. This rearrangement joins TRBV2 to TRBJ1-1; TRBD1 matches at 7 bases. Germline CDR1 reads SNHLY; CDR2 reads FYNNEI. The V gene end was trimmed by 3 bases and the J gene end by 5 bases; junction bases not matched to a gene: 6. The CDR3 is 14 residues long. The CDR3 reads CASSDRGRGTEAFF. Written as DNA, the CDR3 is TGTGCCAGCAGTGATCGAGGCAGGGGGACTGAAGCTTTCTTT.

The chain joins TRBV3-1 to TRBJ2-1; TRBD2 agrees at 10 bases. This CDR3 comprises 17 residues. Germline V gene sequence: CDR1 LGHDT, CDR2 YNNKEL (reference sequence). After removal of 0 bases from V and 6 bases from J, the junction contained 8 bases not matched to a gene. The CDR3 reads CASSQERASGRCNEQFF. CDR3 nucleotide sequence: TGTGCCAGCAGCCAAGAAAGGGCTAGCGGGAGATGCAATGAGCAGTTCTTC.

DNA for the CDR3: TGCGCCAGCAGCCTTCCCACCTCAGGGACTGAAGCTTTCTTT. As protein: CASSLPTSGTEAFF. V and J are TRBV4-1 and TRBJ1-1; TRBD1 might be the D (5 bases). Trimming stripped 4 bases from V and 5 bases from J, with 14 bases between. This CDR3 comprises 14 residues. CDR1 and CDR2 from the germline V gene are MGHRA and YSYEKL.

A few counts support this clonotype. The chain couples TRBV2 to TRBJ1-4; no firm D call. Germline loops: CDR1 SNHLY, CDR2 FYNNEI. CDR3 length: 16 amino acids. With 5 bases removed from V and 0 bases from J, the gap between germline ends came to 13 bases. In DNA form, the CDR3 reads TGTGCCAGCAGTTCCGGGGAAAACCCAACTAATGAAAAACTGTTTTTT. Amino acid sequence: CASSSGENPTNEKLFF.

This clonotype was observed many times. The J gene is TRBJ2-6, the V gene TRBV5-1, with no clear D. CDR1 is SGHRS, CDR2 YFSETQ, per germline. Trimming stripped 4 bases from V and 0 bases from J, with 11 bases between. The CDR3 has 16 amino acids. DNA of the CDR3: TGCGCCAGCAGCGTCCCCCAGAGCTCTGGGGCCAACGTCCTGACTTTC. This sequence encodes CASSVPQSSGANVLTF.

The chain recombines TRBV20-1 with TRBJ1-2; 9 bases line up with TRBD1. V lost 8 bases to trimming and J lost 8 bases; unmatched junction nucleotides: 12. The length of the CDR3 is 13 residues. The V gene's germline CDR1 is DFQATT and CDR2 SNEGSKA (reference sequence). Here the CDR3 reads CSTRDRAFRGYTF. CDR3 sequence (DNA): TGCAGTACCCGGGACAGGGCTTTTCGGGGCTACACCTTC.